The 30 T cell receptor beta chains below all came from one sample that was sequenced in a study of blood T cell dynamics during melanoma immunotherapy. Regarding time point: pre-treatment baseline. TCRdb keeps only in-frame clones here, not all; method: immunoSEQ multiplex PCR. Here the sample spans about 24,000 clones, approximately 88% being singletons. The source material was blood, sampled from a patient treated with checkpoint blockade. These receptors were taken from a human donor with melanoma.

This chain joins TRBV7-3 and TRBJ2-5, with D possibly TRBD1 on 5 matching bases. This CDR3 is built from 14 residues. V was pared by 1 base and J by 5 bases, with 11 bases between. Germline CDR1 is SGHTA and CDR2 is FQGTGA. CDR3 coding DNA: TGTGCCAGCAGCTTAAGGGTGGGGCGTGAGACCCAGTACTTC. It translates to CASSLRVGRETQYF.

V is TRBV7-9 and J is TRBJ2-1, with 15 bases aligning to TRBD2. Germline-derived CDR1 and CDR2 are SEHNR and FQNEAQ (reference sequence). The CDR3 totals 16 residues. Germline trimming cut 7 bases from V and 4 bases from J; bases unmatched to any gene: 5. The CDR3 sequence is CASTGLAGGGYNEQFF. In DNA form, the CDR3 reads TGTGCCAGCACGGGACTAGCGGGGGGAGGGTACAATGAGCAGTTCTTC.

The chain uses TRBV7-8 and TRBJ2-1; 9 bases line up with TRBD1. This CDR3 region has 14 residues. After removal of 5 bases from V and 7 bases from J, the junction contained 6 bases not matched to a gene. The germline V gene has CDR1 SGHVS and CDR2 FQNEAQ. The CDR3 DNA reads TGTGCCAGCAGCAGCCGGGACAGGGTGAATGAGCAGTTCTTC. Residues: CASSSRDRVNEQFF.

This rearrangement joins TRBV28 to TRBJ2-3; 8 bases align to TRBD2. This CDR3 is built from 15 residues. In germline, CDR1 is MDHEN, CDR2 SYDVKM. Trimming at V came to 5 bases and at J to 2 bases, leaving 6 bases not matched to a gene. The CDR3 bases are TGTGCCAGCAGTAAGCCTAGCGGGCCCACAGATACGCAGTATTTT. Translation gives CASSKPSGPTDTQYF.

The chain recombines TRBV9 with TRBJ2-7, with 8 bases aligning to TRBD2. Germline trimming cut 3 bases from V and 3 bases from J; bases unmatched to any gene: 5. The CDR3 runs 14 residues. Germline V gives CDR1 SGDLS, CDR2 YYNGEE. CDR3 coding DNA: TGTGCCAGCAGCGGGGGACTAGGAGACTACGAGCAGTACTTC. Amino acid sequence: CASSGGLGDYEQYF.

This chain connects TRBV7-2 to TRBJ2-7, with a possible D match to TRBD1 (6 bases). V shed 3 bases and J shed 3 bases, with 9 bases lying between them. This CDR3 has 13 amino acids. CDR1 and CDR2 (germline): SGHTA, FQGNSA. The CDR3 nucleotides read TGTGCCAGCAGCTTCGGACAGAGCTACGAGCAGTACTTC. It specifies CASSFGQSYEQYF.

The chain carries TRBV19 and TRBJ2-2; TRBD1 or TRBD2 may be the D gene (5 bases each). The CDR3 has 15 residues. V lost 6 bases and J lost 7, with 18 bases in between. CDR1 and CDR2 (germline): LNHDA, SQIVND (reference sequence). The CDR3 reads CASRRRGGAVGELFF. In nucleotides, the CDR3 is TGTGCCAGTAGGAGGCGTGGGGGAGCGGTCGGGGAGCTGTTTTTT.

The V gene is TRBV2, the J gene TRBJ1-1; 9 bases are shared with TRBD1. The CDR3 length is 15 residues. V dropped 11 bases and J dropped 0; count of bases not matched to a gene: 10. Germline CDR1 and CDR2: SNHLY and FYNNEI. CDR3 region: CALWGTGFLNTEAFF. CDR3 in DNA: TGTGCCCTATGGGGGACAGGGTTTTTGAACACTGAAGCTTTCTTT.

V is TRBV30 and J is TRBJ1-2; 8 bases align to TRBD1. V lost 3 bases to trimming and J lost 8 bases; unmatched junction nucleotides: 5. The V gene's germline CDR1 is GTSNPN and CDR2 SVGIG (reference sequence). CDR3 size: 12 residues. CDR3 in DNA: TGTGCCTGGAGCAGGGGGCTTTGCGGCTACACCTTC. Amino acids: CAWSRGLCGYTF.

V and J are TRBV28 and TRBJ2-3, with a possible D match to TRBD2 (6 bases). In germline, CDR1 is MDHEN, CDR2 SYDVKM. Trimming took off 5 bases at V and 1 base at J, with 10 bases between the two ends. This CDR3 contains 14 residues. Written as DNA, the CDR3 is TGTGCCAGCAGTACAGGCGGGGGCACAGATACGCAGTATTTT. Translating gives CASSTGGGTDTQYF.

CDR3 in amino acids: CASSPLRRDQETQYF. The CDR3 DNA reads TGTGCCAGCAGTCCACTCCGGCGGGACCAAGAGACCCAGTACTTC. The J gene is TRBJ2-5, the V gene TRBV6-1, with a tentative D call TRBD2 (5 bases). CDR3 length equals 15 residues. The germline V and J ends were trimmed by 5 bases and 0 bases, with 13 bases remaining between them. CDR1 is MNHNS and CDR2 is SASEGT in the germline V gene.

V is TRBV7-9 and J is TRBJ2-1; D uncertain. Germline V gives CDR1 SEHNR, CDR2 FQNEAQ (reference sequence). The length of the CDR3 is 15 residues. Deletions cut 1 base from V and 0 bases from J, with 7 bases between. CDR3 in amino acids: CASSLGLGSYNEQFF. CDR3 bases: TGTGCCAGCAGCTTAGGGCTCGGCTCCTACAATGAGCAGTTCTTC. The full variable domain, its missing parts supplied by reference TRBV7-9 and TRBJ2-1, is DTGVSQNPRHKITKRGQNVTFRCDPISEHNRLYWYRQTLGQGPEFLTYFQNEAQLEKSRLLSDRFSAERPKGSFSTLEIQRTEQGDSAMYLCASSLGLGSYNEQFFGPGTRLTVL.

J is TRBJ2-2 and V is TRBV7-8; D ambiguous. This CDR3 is 14 amino acids long. CDR1 is SGHVS and CDR2 is FQNEAQ in the germline V gene. Trimming removed 3 bases from V and 6 bases from J, with 11 bases in between. The DNA for the CDR3 is TGTGCCAGCAGCTTTAGGGTTAGGTCCGGGGAGCTGTTTTTT. This translates into CASSFRVRSGELFF. Drawing the rest from reference TRBV7-8 and TRBJ2-2, the complete variable domain is GAGVSQSPRYKVAKRGQDVALRCDPISGHVSLFWYQQALGQGPEFLTYFQNEAQLDKSGLPSDRFFAERPEGSVSTLKIQRTQQEDSAVYLCASSFRVRSGELFFGEGSRLTVL.

The V and J genes are TRBV19 and TRBJ2-3; perhaps D is TRBD1 or TRBD2 (6 bases each). The CDR3 totals 15 residues. Germline CDR1 reads LNHDA; CDR2 reads SQIVND (reference sequence). With 8 bases removed from V and 1 base from J, the gap between germline ends came to 16 bases. The CDR3 is CASEGGTYGTDTQYF. The CDR3 DNA sequence: TGTGCCAGTGAAGGGGGGACGTATGGCACAGATACGCAGTATTTT.

The CDR3 is CSVLSPTLPGTDGELFF. The DNA for the CDR3 is TGCAGCGTTTTAAGTCCTACCCTGCCAGGGACTGACGGGGAGCTGTTTTTT. The chain has TRBV29-1 and TRBJ2-2, with D possibly TRBD2 on 6 matching bases. From germline, CDR1 is SQVTM and CDR2 ANQGSEA. Trimming stripped 5 bases from V and 7 bases from J, with 26 bases between. The CDR3 is 17 amino acids.

The chain couples TRBV6-5 to TRBJ1-1; D unclear. Germline V CDR1 and CDR2: MNHEY, SVGAGI. Trimming left V 6 bases short and J 0 bases short, with 14 bases between. The CDR3 runs 15 residues. The CDR3 sequence is CASSLNPAMNTEAFF. CDR3 DNA sequence: TGTGCCAGCAGCCTGAATCCGGCCATGAACACTGAAGCTTTCTTT.

CDR3 DNA sequence: TGTGCCATCAGTGAGGGGCCGGGGACCCAGTACTTC. Translation gives CAISEGPGTQYF. The V and J genes are TRBV10-3 and TRBJ2-5; D remains unclear. The germline V gene encodes CDR1 ENHRY and CDR2 SYGVKD. V was clipped by 2 bases and J by 7 bases, with 8 bases between them. CDR3 length equals 12 residues.

The chain uses TRBV5-1 and TRBJ2-1; the D gene is possibly TRBD1 (5 bases). Between the trimmed V and J ends, which lost 0 bases and 4 bases, there was a span of 11 bases. CDR3 size: 15 residues. Germline CDR1 and CDR2: SGHRS and YFSETQ. CDR3 sequence: CASSLDVGEYNEQFF. CDR3 DNA: TGCGCCAGCAGCTTGGATGTAGGGGAATACAATGAGCAGTTCTTC.

This clone occurred once. The V and J genes are TRBV18 and TRBJ2-7, with unresolved D. V lost 0 bases, J lost 7 bases, and 10 bases lay in between. The CDR3 runs 13 residues. The germline V gene encodes CDR1 KGHSH and CDR2 LQKENI. CDR3 bases: TGTGCCAGCTCACCACCGCTTTCGTGGGAGCAGTACTTC. It codes for CASSPPLSWEQYF. The full variable domain, in which reference TRBV18 and TRBJ2-7 provide the parts outside the CDR3, is NAGVMQNPRHLVRRRGQEARLRCSPMKGHSHVYWYRQLPEEGLKFMVYLQKENIIDESGMPKERFSAEFPKEGPSILRIQQVVRGDSAAYFCASSPPLSWEQYFGPGTRLTVT.

This chain joins TRBV5-1 and TRBJ2-2, with unresolved D. Trimming took off 0 bases at V and 5 bases at J, with 5 bases between the two ends. The CDR3 totals 13 residues. Germline V gene data show CDR1 as SGHRS and CDR2 as YFSETQ. CDR3 nucleotide sequence: TGCGCCAGCAGCTTGGCCGGAACCGGGGAGCTGTTTTTT. Protein: CASSLAGTGELFF.

The chain combines TRBV19 with TRBJ1-5; no firm D call. V shed 7 bases and J shed 1 base, with 14 bases lying between them. This CDR3 spans 15 amino acids. The germline V gene encodes CDR1 LNHDA and CDR2 SQIVND (reference sequence). CDR3 sequence (DNA): TGTGCCAGTATTATCAGTATTACGAGCAATCAGCCCCAGCATTTT. It is translated as CASIISITSNQPQHF.

This chain connects TRBV7-6 to TRBJ2-7; TRBD1 or TRBD2 may be the D gene (5 bases each). The V and J ends lost 4 bases and 2 bases respectively, with 15 bases between them. The CDR3 has 15 residues. Per the germline V gene, CDR1 is SGHVS and CDR2 is FNYEAQ. CDR3 residues: CASSSGMGVAYEQYF. CDR3 bases: TGTGCCAGCAGCTCCGGGATGGGGGTAGCCTACGAGCAGTACTTC.

V gene TRBV4-1 combines with J gene TRBJ2-1, with 11 bases matching TRBD2. V gave up 1 base and J gave up 5 bases; unmatched junction bases: 4. CDR3 length: 16 residues. Germline-derived CDR1 and CDR2 are MGHRA and YSYEKL. The CDR3 loop is CASSQVGLAGNNEQFF. The CDR3 DNA reads TGCGCCAGCAGCCAAGTCGGACTAGCGGGTAACAATGAGCAGTTCTTC.

The chain recombines TRBV19 with TRBJ2-7, with TRBD1 matching over 9 bases. The CDR3 length is 18 residues. Germline V gene data show CDR1 as LNHDA and CDR2 as SQIVND (reference sequence). Trimming took 3 bases from V and 0 from J; bases not matched to a gene: 12. The CDR3: CASSITGQGGIGSYEQYF. In nucleotides, the CDR3 is TGTGCCAGTAGTATCACGGGACAGGGAGGAATAGGCTCCTACGAGCAGTACTTC.

The chain is built from TRBV28 and TRBJ2-3; TRBD2 aligns across 7 bases. There are 14 residues in the CDR3. V shed 8 bases, J shed 5 bases, and the junction held 10 bases outside the gene matches. CDR1 is MDHEN, CDR2 SYDVKM, per germline. CDR3 region: CASGLTASGDTQYF. CDR3 nucleotide sequence: TGTGCCAGCGGCTTGACGGCTAGCGGAGATACGCAGTATTTT.

The chain is built from TRBV7-2 and TRBJ2-1, with D possibly being TRBD2 (5 bases). This CDR3 comprises 15 residues. Trimming left V 1 base short and J 4 bases short, with 11 bases between. Germline V lookup: CDR1 SGHTA, CDR2 FQGNSA. DNA of the CDR3: TGTGCCAGCAGCTTAGGACCAGCGGAATACAATGAGCAGTTCTTC. Translation: CASSLGPAEYNEQFF. Based on the CDR3 plus reference TRBV7-2 and TRBJ2-1, the full variable domain is GAGVSQSPSNKVTEKGKDVELRCDPISGHTALYWYRQSLGQGLEFLIYFQGNSAPDKSGLPSDRFSAERTGGSVSTLTIQRTQQEDSAVYLCASSLGPAEYNEQFFGPGTRLTVL.

This rearrangement joins TRBV28 to TRBJ2-1; TRBD2 matches at 12 bases. CDR3 length equals 15 residues. V was pared by 8 bases and J by 6 bases, with 8 bases of the junction left unmatched. Per germline, CDR1 MDHEN and CDR2 SYDVKM. CDR3 in amino acids: CASCRGLAGPNEQFF. The CDR3 nucleotides read TGTGCCAGCTGTCGAGGACTAGCGGGGCCCAATGAGCAGTTCTTC.

The rearrangement links TRBV19 to TRBJ1-1, with unresolved D. Per germline, CDR1 LNHDA and CDR2 SQIVND (reference sequence). The CDR3 length is 15 residues. Trimming cost V 3 bases and J 5 bases, with 16 bases left between them. The CDR3 here is CASSMGLRSRTEAFF. In nucleotides, the CDR3 is TGTGCCAGTAGTATGGGCCTTCGGAGTAGGACTGAAGCTTTCTTT. Filled out from reference TRBV19 and TRBJ1-1, the complete variable domain reads DGGITQSPKYLFRKEGQNVTLSCEQNLNHDAMYWYRQDPGQGLRLIYYSQIVNDFQKGDIAEGYSVSREKKESFPLTVTSAQKNPTAFYLCASSMGLRSRTEAFFGQGTRLTVV.

In this sample, this clone turned up once. The rearrangement uses TRBV5-1 and TRBJ2-5; 7 positions agree with TRBD1. V was clipped by 2 bases and J by 3 bases; unmatched bases: 4. The CDR3 is 14 amino acids. The germline V gene has CDR1 SGHRS and CDR2 YFSETQ. The CDR3 loop reads CASSFGQGEETQYF. The CDR3 nucleotides are TGCGCCAGCAGCTTTGGTCAGGGGGAAGAGACCCAGTACTTC.

The rearrangement joins TRBV6-6 to TRBJ2-7; D gene uncertain. Germline V gene lookup returns CDR1 MNHNY and CDR2 SVGAGI (reference sequence). The CDR3 is made up of 11 amino acids. V was cut by 6 bases and J by 9 bases, with 12 bases left in between. The CDR3 loop is CASRTELGQYF. As DNA, the CDR3 is TGTGCCAGCAGGACGGAACTTGGGCAGTACTTC.